This TCR beta chain was profiled in a study of identical twins. Study findings and constraints: Partial confounding of zero-insertion analyses by invariant MAIT and iNKT cells was possible. Insertions were reduced in abundant cord blood beta clonotypes but not in memory repertoires.

The cDNA had a unique molecular identifier and a template-switch universal primer site. TCRdb re-called the 5' RACE reads with MiXCR, one entry per CDR3 protein. In the table there are over 550,000 distinct CDR3 sequences, just over 7% of which are singletons. The table lists this clonotype with a few counts. The antigen remains unidentified. Trimming left V 5 bases short and J 1 base short, with 18 bases between. Germline lookup yields CDR1 DFQATT and CDR2 SNEGSKA (reference sequence). The CDR3 spans 17 residues. These data are also associated with another study on yellow fever vaccine responses in identical twins.

This TCR was sampled from a woman younger than 30 in good health. Material: PBMCs. The rearrangement uses TRBV20-1 and TRBJ2-6; TRBD1 might be the D (8 bases). The chain's CDR3 is CSASLTGGGSGANVLTF. CDR3 sequence (DNA): TGCAGTGCTTCTCTTACAGGGGGGGGTTCTGGGGCCAACGTCCTGACTTTC.